The clone carrying this T cell receptor (beta chain) was detected only a few times. Its antigen is still unknown. An end of the junction does not agree with germline; a read error may underlie this. It was with a sample-barcoded 5' primer and a J-beta primer mix that a second PCR of roughly 6 to 12 cycles was run. MiXCR, applied by TCRdb to the 5' RACE reads, yields one record per CDR3 protein. Here the sample spans fewer than 900,000 distinct CDR3 sequences, roughly 35% being singletons. This sample was included in a study of blood T cells in healthy people across ages. Background on the study: The template switching approach captured approximately one barcoded beta molecule for every two T cells.

The study's findings and limits: Diversity of TCR beta per million T cells declined in a roughly linear way with age.

CDR1 and CDR2 from the germline V gene are DFQATT and SNEGSKA (reference sequence). The CDR3 runs to 13 residues. This TCR was sampled from a man between 18 and 29 years old in good health. V is TRBV20-1 and J is TRBJ2-3; D unresolved. The specimen was blood. The CDR3 DNA sequence: TGCAGTGCTCCCCTGGTGGGCACAGATACGCGGTATTTT. Its translation is CSAPLVGTDTRYF.